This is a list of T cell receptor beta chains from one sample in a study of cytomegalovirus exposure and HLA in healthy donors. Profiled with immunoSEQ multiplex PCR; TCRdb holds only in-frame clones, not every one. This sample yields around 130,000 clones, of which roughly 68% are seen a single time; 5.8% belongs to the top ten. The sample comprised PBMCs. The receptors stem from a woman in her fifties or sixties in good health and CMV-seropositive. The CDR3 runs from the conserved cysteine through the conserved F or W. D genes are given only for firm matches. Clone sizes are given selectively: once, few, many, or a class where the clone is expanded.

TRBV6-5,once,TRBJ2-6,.,TGTGCCAGCACTCTCTGGGGGGCTGGGGCCAACGTCCTGACTTTC,CASTLWGAGANVLTF
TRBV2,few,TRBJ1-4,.,TGTGCCAGCAGTGAAGCGCTTCAGGGAGAAAAACTGTTTTTT,CASSEALQGEKLFF
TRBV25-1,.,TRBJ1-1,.,TGTGCCAGCAGTCCCCGGGACAAGAACACTGAAGCTTTCTTT,CASSPRDKNTEAFF
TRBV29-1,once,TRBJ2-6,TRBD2,TGCAGCGTGGGACTACAAGGGGGGGCCAACGTCCTGACTTTC,CSVGLQGGANVLTF
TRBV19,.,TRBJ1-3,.,TGTGCCAGTAGTATGGCGGGGCTGGGAGTCCGAGACACCATATATTTT,CASSMAGLGVRDTIYF
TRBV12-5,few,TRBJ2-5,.,TGTGCTAGTGGACGATCCGGGTCCTCAGAGACCCAGTACTTC,CASGRSGSSETQYF
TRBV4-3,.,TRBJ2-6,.,TGCGCCAGCAGCCAACAGGCCCGCTCTGGGGCCAACGTCCTGACTTTC,CASSQQARSGANVLTF
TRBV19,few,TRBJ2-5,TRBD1,TGTGCCAGTAGCGTGACAGGGAGAGAGACCCAGTACTTC,CASSVTGRETQYF
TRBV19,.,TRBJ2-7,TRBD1,TGTGCCAGTAGTGTGAGACAGGGCGCGCTCTACGAGCAGTACTTC,CASSVRQGALYEQYF
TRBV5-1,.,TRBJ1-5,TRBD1,TGCGCCAGCAGCCCGGGGACAGGGAATCAGCCCCAGCATTTT,CASSPGTGNQPQHF
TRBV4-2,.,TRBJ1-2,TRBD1,TGTGCCAGCAGCCGGAACAGGGGAAGTGATGGCTACACCTTC,CASSRNRGSDGYTF
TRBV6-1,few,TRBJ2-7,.,TGTGCCAGCAGCCTGAGCACGGAGACCGAGCAGTACTTC,CASSLSTETEQYF
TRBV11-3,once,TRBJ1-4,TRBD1,TGTGCCAGCAGCCTACGGACAGGAAAACTGTTTTTT,CASSLRTGKLFF
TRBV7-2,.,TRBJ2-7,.,TGTGCCAGCAGCTTGAATCCAGGGGTGGGCGAGCAGTACTTC,CASSLNPGVGEQYF
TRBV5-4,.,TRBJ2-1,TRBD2,TGTGCCAGCAGCTTCCCTAGCGGGGGCGGGAATGAGCAGTTCTTC,CASSFPSGGGNEQFF
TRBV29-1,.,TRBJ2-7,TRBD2,TGCAGCGTGTCGGGACTAGCGGGGTCCCAGGTCGGCTACGAGCAGTACTTC,CSVSGLAGSQVGYEQYF
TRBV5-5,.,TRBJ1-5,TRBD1,TGTGCCAGCAGCTTGGCCGGGACAGGTATTCAGCCCCAGCATTTT,CASSLAGTGIQPQHF
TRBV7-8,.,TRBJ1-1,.,TGTGCCAGCAGCTTAGCCCAGGGGTGTGAAGCTTTCTTT,CASSLAQGCEAFF
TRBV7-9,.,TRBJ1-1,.,TGTTCCAGCAGCCCCAACAACAGGGACACTGAAGCTTTCTTT,CSSSPNNRDTEAFF
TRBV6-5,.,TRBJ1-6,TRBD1,TGTGCCAGTTGCCGGGACAGAGACTTACCCCTCCACTTT,CASCRDRDLPLHF